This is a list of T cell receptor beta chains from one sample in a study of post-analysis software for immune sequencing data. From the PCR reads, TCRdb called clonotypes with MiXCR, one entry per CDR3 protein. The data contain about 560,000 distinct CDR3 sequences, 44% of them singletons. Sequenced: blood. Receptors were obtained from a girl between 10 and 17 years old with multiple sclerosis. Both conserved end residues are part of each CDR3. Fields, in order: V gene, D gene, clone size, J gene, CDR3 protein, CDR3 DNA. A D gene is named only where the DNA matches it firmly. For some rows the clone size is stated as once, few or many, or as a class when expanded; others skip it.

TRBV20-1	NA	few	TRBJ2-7	CSALVRGYEQYF	TGCAGTGCCCTCGTTAGGGGCTACGAGCAGTACTTC
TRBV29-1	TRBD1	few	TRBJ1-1	CSVVAVSGTANTEAFF	TGCAGCGTTGTGGCTGTCTCGGGGACAGCGAACACTGAAGCTTTCTTT
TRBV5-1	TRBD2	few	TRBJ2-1	CASSLEAGEAGDEQFF	TGCGCCAGCAGCTTGGAAGCGGGAGAGGCAGGCGATGAGCAGTTCTTC
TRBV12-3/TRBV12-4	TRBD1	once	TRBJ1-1	CASTSQGRYMNTEAFF	TGTGCCAGCACTTCACAGGGGCGTTACATGAACACTGAAGCTTTCTTT
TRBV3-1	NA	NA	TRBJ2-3	CASSQVFTLADTQYF	TGTGCCAGCAGCCAAGTTTTTACCCTTGCAGATACGCAGTATTTT
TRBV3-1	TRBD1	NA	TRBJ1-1	CASSPAYPGGTEAFF	TGTGCCAGCAGCCCCGCTTACCCAGGGGGAACTGAAGCTTTCTTT
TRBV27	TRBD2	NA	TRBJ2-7	CASRHSLAGVNEQYF	TGTGCCAGCAGACATTCACTAGCGGGAGTAAACGAGCAGTACTTC
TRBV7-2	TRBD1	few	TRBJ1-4	CASSWDSENEKLFF	TGTGCCAGCAGCTGGGACAGCGAGAATGAAAAACTGTTTTTT
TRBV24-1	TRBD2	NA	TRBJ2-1	CATSDHTSGTYNEQFF	TGTGCCACCAGTGACCACACTAGCGGGACTTACAATGAGCAGTTCTTC
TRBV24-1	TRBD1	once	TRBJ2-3	CATSDYWDRGTDTQYF	TGTGCCACCAGTGATTACTGGGACAGGGGGACAGATACACAGTATTTT
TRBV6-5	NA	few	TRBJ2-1	CASSYGPASLQFF	TGTGCCAGCAGTTACGGCCCCGCTAGTTTGCAGTTCTTC
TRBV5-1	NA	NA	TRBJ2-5	CAIQGAETQYF	TGCGCCATACAGGGAGCGGAGACCCAGTACTTC
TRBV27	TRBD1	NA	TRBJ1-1	CASSWKGAGTEAFF	TGTGCCAGCAGTTGGAAGGGGGCCGGCACTGAAGCTTTCTTT
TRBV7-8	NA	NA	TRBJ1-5	CASSLARAGQPQHF	TGTGCCAGCAGCCTAGCGCGGGCTGGTCAGCCCCAGCATTTT
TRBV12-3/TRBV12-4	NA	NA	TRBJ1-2	CASSLQGFGYTF	TGTGCCAGCAGTTTACAGGGCTTTGGCTACACCTTC
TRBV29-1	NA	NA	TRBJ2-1	CSRGGAGGNEQFF	TGCAGCCGGGGGGGGGCAGGGGGCAATGAGCAGTTCTTC
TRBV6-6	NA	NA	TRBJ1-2	CASSYGRSNYGYTF	TGTGCCAGCAGTTACGGACGGTCCAACTATGGCTACACCTTC
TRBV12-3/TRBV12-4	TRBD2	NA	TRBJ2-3	CASSLAGLAGGREGTDTQYF	TGTGCCAGCAGTTTAGCCGGACTAGCGGGGGGGCGCGAAGGCACAGATACGCAGTATTTT
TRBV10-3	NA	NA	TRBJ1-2	CAIGQGRGGYTF	TGTGCCATCGGCCAGGGCCGTGGAGGCTACACCTTC
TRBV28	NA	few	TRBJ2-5	CASSFVTPYQETQYF	TGTGCCAGCAGTTTCGTAACTCCGTACCAAGAGACCCAGTACTTC
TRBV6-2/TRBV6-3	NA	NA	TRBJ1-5	CASSYKPGGVAPQHF	TGTGCCAGCAGTTATAAGCCGGGAGGTGTGGCGCCCCAGCATTTT
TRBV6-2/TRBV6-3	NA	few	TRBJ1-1	CASSYSGEAFF	TGTGCCAGCAGTTACTCTGGTGAAGCTTTCTTT
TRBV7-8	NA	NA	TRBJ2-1	CASSLISGAIYNEQFF	TGTGCCAGCAGCTTAATTTCAGGGGCGATCTACAATGAGCAGTTCTTC